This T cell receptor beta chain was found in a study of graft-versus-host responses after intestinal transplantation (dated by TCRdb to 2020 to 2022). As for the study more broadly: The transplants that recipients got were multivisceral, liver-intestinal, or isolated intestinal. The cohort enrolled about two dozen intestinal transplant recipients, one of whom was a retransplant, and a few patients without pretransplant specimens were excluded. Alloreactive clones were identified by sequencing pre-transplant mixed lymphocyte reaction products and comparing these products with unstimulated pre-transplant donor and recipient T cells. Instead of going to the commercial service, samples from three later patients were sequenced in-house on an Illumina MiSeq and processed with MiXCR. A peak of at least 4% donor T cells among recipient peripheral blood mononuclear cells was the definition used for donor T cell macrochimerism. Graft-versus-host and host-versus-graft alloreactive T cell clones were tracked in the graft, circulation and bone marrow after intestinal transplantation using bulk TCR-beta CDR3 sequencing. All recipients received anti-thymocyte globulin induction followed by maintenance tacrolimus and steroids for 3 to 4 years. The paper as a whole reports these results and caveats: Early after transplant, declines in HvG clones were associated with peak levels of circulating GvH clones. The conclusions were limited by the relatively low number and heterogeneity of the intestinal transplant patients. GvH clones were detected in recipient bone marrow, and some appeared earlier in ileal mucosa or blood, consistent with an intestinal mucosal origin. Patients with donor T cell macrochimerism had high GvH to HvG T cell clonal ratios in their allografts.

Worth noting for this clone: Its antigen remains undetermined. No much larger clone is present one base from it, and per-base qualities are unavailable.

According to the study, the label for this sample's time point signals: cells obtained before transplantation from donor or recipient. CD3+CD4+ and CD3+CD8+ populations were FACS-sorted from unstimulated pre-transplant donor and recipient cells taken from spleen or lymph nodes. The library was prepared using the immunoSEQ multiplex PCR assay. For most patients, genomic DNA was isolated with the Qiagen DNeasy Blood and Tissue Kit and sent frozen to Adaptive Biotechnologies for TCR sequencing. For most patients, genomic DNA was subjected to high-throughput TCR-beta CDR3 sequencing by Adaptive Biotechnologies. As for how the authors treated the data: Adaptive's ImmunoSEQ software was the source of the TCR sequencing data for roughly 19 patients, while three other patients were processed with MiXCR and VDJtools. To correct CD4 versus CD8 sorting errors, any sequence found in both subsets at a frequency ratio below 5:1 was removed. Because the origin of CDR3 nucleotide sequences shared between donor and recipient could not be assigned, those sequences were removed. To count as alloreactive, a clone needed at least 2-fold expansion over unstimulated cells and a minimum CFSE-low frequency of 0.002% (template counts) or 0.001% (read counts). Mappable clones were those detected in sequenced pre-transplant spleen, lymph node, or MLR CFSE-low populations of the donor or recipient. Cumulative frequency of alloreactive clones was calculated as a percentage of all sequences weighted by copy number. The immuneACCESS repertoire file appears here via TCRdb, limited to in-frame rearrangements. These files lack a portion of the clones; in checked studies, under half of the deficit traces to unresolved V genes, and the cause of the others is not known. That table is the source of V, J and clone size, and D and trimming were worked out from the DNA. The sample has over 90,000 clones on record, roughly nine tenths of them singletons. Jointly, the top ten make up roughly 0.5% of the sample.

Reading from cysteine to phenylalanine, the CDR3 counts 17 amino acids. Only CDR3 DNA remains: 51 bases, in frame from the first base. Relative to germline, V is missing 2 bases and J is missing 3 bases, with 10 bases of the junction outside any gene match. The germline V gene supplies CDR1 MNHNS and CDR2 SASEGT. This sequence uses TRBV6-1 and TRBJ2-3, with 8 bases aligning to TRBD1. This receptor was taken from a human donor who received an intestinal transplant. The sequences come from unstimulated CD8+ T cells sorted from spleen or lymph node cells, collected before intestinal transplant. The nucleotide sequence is TGTGCCAGCAGTGAATGGGGCAGGGGGCGCGGAACAGATACGCAGTATTTT. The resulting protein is CASSEWGRGRGTDTQYF.